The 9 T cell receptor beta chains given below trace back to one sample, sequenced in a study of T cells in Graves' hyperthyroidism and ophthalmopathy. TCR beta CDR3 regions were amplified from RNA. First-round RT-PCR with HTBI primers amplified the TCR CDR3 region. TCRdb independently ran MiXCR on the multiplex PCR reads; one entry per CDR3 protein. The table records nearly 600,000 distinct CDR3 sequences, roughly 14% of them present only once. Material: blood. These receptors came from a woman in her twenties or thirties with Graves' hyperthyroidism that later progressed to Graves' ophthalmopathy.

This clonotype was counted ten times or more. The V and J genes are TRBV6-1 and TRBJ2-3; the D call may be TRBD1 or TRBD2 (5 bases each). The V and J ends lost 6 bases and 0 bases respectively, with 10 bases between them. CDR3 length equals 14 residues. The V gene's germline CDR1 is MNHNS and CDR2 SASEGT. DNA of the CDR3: TGTGCCAGCAGGAGAGGGGATAGCACAGATACGCAGTATTTT. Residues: CASRRGDSTDTQYF.

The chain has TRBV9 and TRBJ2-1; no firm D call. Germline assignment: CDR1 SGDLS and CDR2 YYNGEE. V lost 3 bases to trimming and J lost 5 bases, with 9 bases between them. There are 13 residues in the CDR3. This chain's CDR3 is CASSGDTHNEQFF. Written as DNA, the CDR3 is TGTGCCAGCAGCGGAGACACCCACAATGAGCAGTTCTTC.

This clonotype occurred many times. The CDR3 reads CSVDTGVGNQPQHF. The CDR3 DNA sequence: TGCAGCGTAGATACAGGGGTTGGCAATCAGCCCCAGCATTTT. V is TRBV29-1 and J is TRBJ1-5; TRBD1 agrees at 7 bases. Trimming took 6 bases from V and 2 from J; bases not matched to a gene: 7. From germline, CDR1 is SQVTM and CDR2 ANQGSEA. The CDR3 is 14 amino acids.

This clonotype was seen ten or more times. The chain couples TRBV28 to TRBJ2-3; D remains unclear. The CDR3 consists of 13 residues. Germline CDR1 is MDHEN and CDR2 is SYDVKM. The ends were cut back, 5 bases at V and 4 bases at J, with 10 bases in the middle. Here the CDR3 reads CASSHKDPDTQYF. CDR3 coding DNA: TGTGCCAGCAGTCATAAGGACCCAGATACGCAGTATTTT.

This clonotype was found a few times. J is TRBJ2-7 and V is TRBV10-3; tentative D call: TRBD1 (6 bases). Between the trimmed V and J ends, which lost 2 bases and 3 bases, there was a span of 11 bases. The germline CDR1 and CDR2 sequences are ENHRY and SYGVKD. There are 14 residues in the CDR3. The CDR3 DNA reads TGTGCCATCAGTGAGGGACAGAAAAGCTACGAGCAGTACTTC. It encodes CAISEGQKSYEQYF.

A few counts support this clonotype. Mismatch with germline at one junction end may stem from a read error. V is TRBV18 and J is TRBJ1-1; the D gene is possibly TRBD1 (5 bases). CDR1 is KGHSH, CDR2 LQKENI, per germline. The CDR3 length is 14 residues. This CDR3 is CASSPGARNAEAFF. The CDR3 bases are TGTGCCAGCTCACCTGGGGCGCGGAACGCTGAAGCTTTCTTT.

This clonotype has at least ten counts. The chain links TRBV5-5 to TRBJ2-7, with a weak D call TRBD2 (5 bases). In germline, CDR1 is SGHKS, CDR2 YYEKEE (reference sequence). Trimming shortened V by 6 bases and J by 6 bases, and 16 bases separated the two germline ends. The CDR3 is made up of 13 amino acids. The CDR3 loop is CASTFLNAGEQYF. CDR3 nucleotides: TGTGCCAGCACCTTCCTGAATGCGGGCGAGCAGTACTTC.

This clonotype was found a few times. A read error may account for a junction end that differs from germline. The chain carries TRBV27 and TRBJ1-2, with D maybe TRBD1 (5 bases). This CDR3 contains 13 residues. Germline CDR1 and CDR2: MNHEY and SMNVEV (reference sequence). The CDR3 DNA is TGTGCCAGCAGTCCCCCAGGGCAAGTGGGCTACGCCTTC. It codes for CASSPPGQVGYAF.

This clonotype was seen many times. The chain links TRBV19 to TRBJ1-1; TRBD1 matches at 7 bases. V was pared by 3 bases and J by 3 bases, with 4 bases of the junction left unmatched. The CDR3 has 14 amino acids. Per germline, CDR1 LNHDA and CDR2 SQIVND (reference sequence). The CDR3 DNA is TGTGCCAGTAGTATTACAGGGGAAGACACTGAAGCTTTCTTT. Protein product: CASSITGEDTEAFF.